This TCR beta chain is from a study of shared clonotypes between healthy human individuals. Study context: A donor's plate count was three for CD4 naive and three for CD4 memory; CD8 naive had two and CD8 memory one. Regarding the study as a whole: Only blood was sampled, and tissue TCR repertoires likely differ from blood ones.

In the case of this clone: Its target is unknown.

Sequencing was performed with immunoSEQ multiplex PCR; in TCRdb, only in-frame clones are kept and a portion is missing. The sample consists of 650,000 to 700,000 clones, roughly 91% of them appearing once. Sequenced: memory CD8+ T cells from PBMCs. Subset denoted: CD45RO+ cells pooled with CCR7-negative TemRA cells. The TCR sequence derives from a man aged 18 to 35 in good health. Some clones in this sample may be carry-over from other donors' samples.

The CDR3 is CASSIATRARDEQYF. CDR3 nucleotide sequence: TGTGCCAGTAGTATAGCCACCCGTGCAAGGGACGAGCAGTACTTC. The chain joins TRBV19 to TRBJ2-7; D call uncertain. Looked up from germline, CDR1 is LNHDA and CDR2 is SQIVND (reference sequence). The CDR3 extends over 15 amino acids. V was shortened by 1 base and J by 5 bases, with 15 bases between the two germline ends.